The T cell receptor beta chain under discussion was sequenced for a study of human T cells and chemical hapten exposure (dated by TCRdb to the early 2020s). About the study as a whole: For sensitization, 2% DPC in acetone was applied to a 2 cm by 2 cm area of upper inner arm skin. Libraries were pooled for sequencing, and variation in per-sample TCR yields was attributed mainly to small differences in library volumes within the pool. Approximately 28 alopecia patients provided blood for TCR sequencing at one to four time points (pre-sensitization, 2, 6 and 24 weeks). Peripheral blood TCR repertoire changes were tracked in vivo in alopecia patients during primary and secondary sensitization to the hapten diphenylcyclopropenone (DPC). Most of the patients in the cohort were female, and the cohort covered alopecia areata with under or over 50% scalp involvement, alopecia totalis and alopecia universalis. Blood was sampled from patients pre-sensitization (week 0) and at 2, 6 and about 24 weeks after DPC sensitization. Patch tests used Finn chambers with 0.01% DPC on the upper back, scored after 6 days by International Contact Dermatitis Research Group standards. Patients additionally received weekly therapeutic DPC doses to the scalp throughout the approximately 24-week study period. The full study reports these points: After repeated subsampling, the strength of the expansion versus patch-test correlation and the threshold at which it became significant changed. DPC sensitization did not change the number of TCRs with a frequency above 1 in 1000, and there was no evidence of changes in global repertoire structure. Expanded TCRs formed significantly more large CDR3 similarity clusters than pre-sensitization or healthy control sets, consistent with antigen-driven responses. A positive correlation was found between the number of PT1 expanded TCRs and patch test score, with significance reached at thresholds 8, 16 and 32 but not 4. Because every patient had alopecia, a presumed autoimmune disease, the patients' immune response might differ from that of healthy individuals.

The time point label for this specimen denotes: pre-sensitization, week 0. This sample's treatment or condition label indicates: therapeutic diphenylcyclopropenone sensitization with weekly scalp DPC. At every patch-test visit, the blood draw took place before the patch test was put on. Patients were considered eligible if aged 18 to 70, diagnosed with alopecia and deemed suitable for DPC therapy, and patients were excluded if pregnant. Total RNA was extracted from unfractionated whole blood collected in Tempus Blood RNA tubes. Remarks on this clonotype: What antigen it recognizes has not been identified. Per-base qualities were not stored, and no clone one base away is much larger.

The library was prepared using RACE. Reads for this sample came from a NextSeq 500. Library preparation attached unique molecular identifiers to individual cDNA molecules for quantitative, reproducible TCR counting. For every blood RNA sample, sequencing covered both the TCR alpha and TCR beta chains. In the original analysis: A median of roughly 98,000 TCRs per sample was observed, with a range of about 23,224 to 690,600. The Decombinator software suite was used to annotate V, J and CDR3 in the TCR reads. To make PS versus PT1 abundance plots, every sample was subsampled to the same number of TCRs (28,000). TCRs were defined as expanded if absent before sensitization and observed at least eight times at the 2-week time point. In TCRdb, the public reads were trimmed at Q25 with fastp and aligned with MiXCR, with productive beta chains retained. Rows are unified per CDR3 protein, each entry keeping the most common DNA and genes. TCRdb's processing, not the authors', yielded these V and J calls. This sample has 180,000 or so distinct CDR3 sequences in its table, and about 31% of those were observed once. Roughly 3% of the sample comes from the top ten.

From the germline V gene, CDR1 is SGHRS and CDR2 is YFSETQ. The CDR3 contains 14 residues, cysteine and phenylalanine counted. The entry retains the CDR3 DNA only, 42 bases that are in frame from base 1. V lost 0 bases and J lost 7 bases; the stretch between them is 11 bases long. This TCR derives from a woman in her 30s with alopecia areata. Some clones in this sample may be carry-over from other donors' samples. The V and J genes are TRBV5-1 and TRBJ1-5; too little of a D gene remains to name it. The sequencing here drew on whole blood, taken in connection with sensitization to the hapten diphenylcyclopropenone (DPC). Read as DNA, the sequence is TGCGCCAGCAGCTTGGTCCCCGGGTTCCAGCCCCAGCATTTT. The resulting protein is CASSLVPGFQPQHF.